Sequencing of this T cell receptor beta chain was carried out in a study of cytotoxic CD8 clonotypes in ibrutinib-treated CLL. The CDR3 length is 11 residues. From germline, CDR1 is MNHNS and CDR2 SASEGT. The V gene lost 3 bases and the J gene lost 3 bases, with 3 bases spanning the gap. Concerning this clone itself: Antigen: not known.

Whole-study findings and limits: Sustained-remission and progressing patients diverged in sampling times. The clonality rise at ibrutinib response reflected private clonotype expansion.

Clones were sequenced by immunoSEQ multiplex PCR, and TCRdb holds only the in-frame ones, with some missing. The sample has about 140,000 clones; 77% are singletons. This TCR was sampled from a human donor with chronic lymphocytic leukemia. The sample in question was PBMCs, obtained after 12 months of ibrutinib treatment. The chain joins TRBV6-1 to TRBJ2-7; D unresolved. The CDR3, as DNA: TGTGCCAGCAGTGACGACTACGAGCAGTACTTC. The encoded protein is CASSDDYEQYF.